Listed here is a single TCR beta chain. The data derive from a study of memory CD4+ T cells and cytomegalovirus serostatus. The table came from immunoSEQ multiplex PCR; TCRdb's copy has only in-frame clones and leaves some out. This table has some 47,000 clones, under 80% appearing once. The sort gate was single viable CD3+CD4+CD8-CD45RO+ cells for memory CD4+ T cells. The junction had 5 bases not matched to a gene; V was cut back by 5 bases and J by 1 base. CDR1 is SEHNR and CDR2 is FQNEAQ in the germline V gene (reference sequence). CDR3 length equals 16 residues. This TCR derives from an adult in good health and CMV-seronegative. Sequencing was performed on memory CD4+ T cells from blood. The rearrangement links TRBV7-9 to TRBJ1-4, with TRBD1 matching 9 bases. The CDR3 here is CASSQNRGRTNEKLFF. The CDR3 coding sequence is TGTGCCAGCAGCCAAAACAGGGGGCGAACTAATGAAAAACTGTTTTTT. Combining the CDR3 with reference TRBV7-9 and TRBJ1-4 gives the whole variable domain DTGVSQNPRHKITKRGQNVTFRCDPISEHNRLYWYRQTLGQGPEFLTYFQNEAQLEKSRLLSDRFSAERPKGSFSTLEIQRTEQGDSAMYLCASSQNRGRTNEKLFFGSGTQLSVL.